A selection of T cell receptor beta chains follows, all from one sample in a study of regulatory T cells in long-lasting Graves disease. TCRdb analysed the multiplex PCR reads with MiXCR anew, one entry per CDR3 protein. Of about half a million distinct CDR3 sequences listed, around 13% are singletons. These sequences were also reported in another study, on T cells in Graves' hyperthyroidism and ophthalmopathy.

The sample consisted of peripheral blood mononuclear cells (PBMCs), taken at new diagnosis, from a patient treated with antithyroid drugs. All receptors come from a woman in her 30s with Graves disease. CDR3s include the opening cysteine and the closing phenylalanine or tryptophan. D genes are given only for firm matches. Size tells how often a clone was seen (once, few, many) or the class of an expanded clone, and some rows leave it out.

cdr3_length: 17; d_call: .; clone_size: .; v_call: TRBV4-3; j_call: TRBJ1-4; cdr3_nt: TGCGCCAGCAGCAGAAGTGGTCCCGGGCGGGGTAATGAAAAACTGTTTTTT; cdr3_aa: CASSRSGPGRGNEKLFF
cdr3_length: 18; d_call: TRBD2; clone_size: many; v_call: TRBV11-2; j_call: TRBJ2-1; cdr3_nt: TGTGCCAGCAGCTTAGGGGACTACGTAGTCCCCCTTTACAATGAGCAGTTCTTC; cdr3_aa: CASSLGDYVVPLYNEQFF
cdr3_length: 14; d_call: TRBD2; clone_size: many; v_call: TRBV9; j_call: TRBJ2-7; cdr3_nt: TGTGCCAGCAGCGTAGCTAGCGGGAGCAACGAGCAGTACTTC; cdr3_aa: CASSVASGSNEQYF
cdr3_length: 14; d_call: TRBD1; clone_size: .; v_call: TRBV6-1; j_call: TRBJ1-1; cdr3_nt: TGTACCAGCAGGGGGAGAGACAGGAACACTGAAGCTTTCTTT; cdr3_aa: CTSRGRDRNTEAFF
cdr3_length: 15; d_call: .; clone_size: many; v_call: TRBV10-3; j_call: TRBJ1-4; cdr3_nt: TGTGCCATCAGTGAGTCGGTAATCTCGGGCAAAAAACTGTTTTTT; cdr3_aa: CAISESVISGKKLFF
cdr3_length: 12; d_call: TRBD1; clone_size: many; v_call: TRBV29-1; j_call: TRBJ1-2; cdr3_nt: TGCAGCGTTGAGTGGGACAGGTCCGTCTACACCTTC; cdr3_aa: CSVEWDRSVYTF
cdr3_length: 13; d_call: TRBD1; clone_size: many; v_call: TRBV18; j_call: TRBJ1-2; cdr3_nt: TGTGCCAGCTCAGAAGGGACAGCCTATGGCTACACCTTC; cdr3_aa: CASSEGTAYGYTF
cdr3_length: 14; d_call: TRBD2; clone_size: few; v_call: TRBV7-2; j_call: TRBJ2-1; cdr3_nt: TGTGCCAGCAGCTTAGTAGCGGGGAAGGCTGAGCAGTTCTTC; cdr3_aa: CASSLVAGKAEQFF
cdr3_length: 15; d_call: .; clone_size: many; v_call: TRBV12-3/TRBV12-4; j_call: TRBJ2-4; cdr3_nt: TGTGCCAGCAGTGGTTTTCCCGGGACGGGAAACATTCAGTACTTC; cdr3_aa: CASSGFPGTGNIQYF
cdr3_length: 15; d_call: .; clone_size: many; v_call: TRBV2; j_call: TRBJ2-7; cdr3_nt: TGTGCCAGCAGTGAAGAGGCTAGGGGGGCCTACGAGCAGTACTTC; cdr3_aa: CASSEEARGAYEQYF
cdr3_length: 12; d_call: TRBD1; clone_size: once; v_call: TRBV3-1; j_call: TRBJ2-5; cdr3_nt: TGTGCCAGCAACAGGGGGCAAGGGACCCAGTACTTC; cdr3_aa: CASNRGQGTQYF
cdr3_length: 15; d_call: .; clone_size: few; v_call: TRBV5-1; j_call: TRBJ1-4; cdr3_nt: TGCGCCAGCAGCTTGTACCGGGGTGAAGGTGAAAAACTGTTTTTT; cdr3_aa: CASSLYRGEGEKLFF
cdr3_length: 16; d_call: .; clone_size: many; v_call: TRBV19; j_call: TRBJ1-2; cdr3_nt: TGTGCCAGCCGCTCATCTGGGGGCGTTTTGGTTTATGGCTACACCTTC; cdr3_aa: CASRSSGGVLVYGYTF
cdr3_length: 15; d_call: .; clone_size: many; v_call: TRBV13; j_call: TRBJ2-7; cdr3_nt: TGTGCCAGCAGCCCCCAGGGGCGAGTCTCCTACGAGCAGTACTTC; cdr3_aa: CASSPQGRVSYEQYF